This passage covers 17 T cell receptor delta chains from one sample sequenced in a study of gamma-delta T cells after stem cell transplantation. TCRdb re-called the RT-PCR reads through CATT. Among 2,800 or so delta-chain clones listed, about 2.9% were seen once. The sample consisted of gamma-delta T cells. All receptors derive from a human donor. It is not recorded whose cells these are; they may come from a transplant donor.

This clone has only a few counts. The rearrangement uses TRDV2 and TRDJ1; 7 bases fit TRDD3. The CDR3 consists of 16 residues. Trimming at V came to 3 bases and at J to 1 base, leaving 10 bases not matched to a gene. Germline CDR1 reads GEAIGNYY; CDR2 reads EKD. CDR3 region: CACDPLGPGGTDKLIF. Here the CDR3 DNA reads TGTGCCTGTGACCCACTGGGGCCCGGGGGCACCGATAAACTCATCTTT.

By sample fraction, this clone is medium-sized (0.01 to 0.1%). The rearrangement uses TRDV2 and TRDJ1; 10 bases are a match to TRDD3. The CDR3 has 20 residues. CDR1 and CDR2 (germline): GEAIGNYY, EKD. J lost 0 bases, V lost 3 bases, and 18 bases had no gene match. The CDR3 coding sequence is TGTGCCTGTGACCTTTTACTGGGGGATCCAAACCCGAGGTACACCGATAAACTCATCTTT. Amino acid sequence: CACDLLLGDPNPRYTDKLIF.

In its sample, this clone is medium-sized (0.01 to 0.1%). For the CDR3, the DNA is TGTGCCTGTGACCCCGTTGGGGGATACGGCACCGATAAACTCATCTTT. Translated: CACDPVGGYGTDKLIF. V is TRDV2 and J is TRDJ1; 11 positions agree with TRDD3. Germline CDR1 reads GEAIGNYY; CDR2 reads EKD. CDR3 size: 16 residues. V lost 3 bases and J lost 1; bases outside the gene matches: 6.

Of note for this clone: A read error likely explains why the TCRdb protein, taken from a much larger clone, differs from this DNA's translation at residue 7; the protein shown is translated from the DNA. This chain connects TRDV2 to TRDJ1, with D unresolved. Trimming removed 7 bases at V and 0 bases at J, with 23 bases between. This CDR3 is 17 amino acids long. Germline V lookup: CDR1 GEAIGNYY, CDR2 EKD. CDR3 residues: CACDRLQGHQNTDKLIF. The CDR3 DNA reads as TGTGCCTGCGATAGGCTACAGGGGCACCAGAACACCGATAAACTCATCTTT.

As for this clone: TCRdb lists the protein of a much larger clone for this DNA, which differs at residue 3, so this is likely a read error; the protein given here is translated from the DNA itself. V gene TRDV2 combines with J gene TRDJ1; 10 bases fit TRDD3. This CDR3 region has 18 residues. CDR1 and CDR2 from the germline V gene are GEAIGNYY and EKD. The DNA of the CDR3 is TGTGCCTATGACACCCTCCACCGTACTGGGGGATCCACCGATAAACTCATCTTT. The encoded protein is CAYDTLHRTGGSTDKLIF.

By share of the sample, this clone is medium-sized. The sample carries other DNA sequences with the same CDR3. The J gene is TRDJ1, the V gene TRDV2; D unclear. The V gene lost 0 bases and the J gene lost 0 bases, with 13 bases spanning the gap. The germline CDR1 and CDR2 sequences are GEAIGNYY and EKD. The CDR3 has 16 residues. CDR3 region: CACDTVGGRYTDKLIF. In DNA form, the CDR3 reads TGTGCCTGTGACACCGTAGGAGGTAGGTACACCGATAAACTCATCTTT.

In this sample, this clone turned up a few times. TCRdb records a much larger clone's protein for this DNA, with a difference at residue 3 that likely arises from a read error; the protein given is the translation of the DNA. The CDR3 region is CARDTLLTGGSNRVDKLIF. The CDR3 DNA reads TGTGCCCGTGACACTCTCTTAACTGGGGGATCTAATCGGGTGGATAAACTCATCTTT. V gene TRDV2 combines with J gene TRDJ1; 10 bases are a match to TRDD3. The CDR3 consists of 19 residues. Per germline, CDR1 GEAIGNYY and CDR2 EKD.

By sample fraction, this clone is medium-sized. The chain carries TRDV2 and TRDJ1; the match to TRDD3 covers 13 bases. The CDR3 is 18 residues long. V shed 2 bases, J shed 0 bases, and the junction held 8 bases outside the gene matches. The germline CDR1 and CDR2 sequences are GEAIGNYY and EKD. The CDR3 bases are TGTGCCTGTGACAACTTACTGGGGGATACGAAGTACACCGATAAACTCATCTTT. It translates to CACDNLLGDTKYTDKLIF.

This clone appeared a few times. TCRdb shows a much larger clone's protein in place of this DNA's translation, and the two differ at residue 21, likely through a read error; the protein shown is translated from the DNA. This chain uses TRDV1 with TRDJ1, with 13 bases that match TRDD3. The germline CDR1 and CDR2 sequences are TSWWSYY and QGS. This CDR3 is 23 amino acids long. This CDR3 is CALGEGALPSRNWGIRTTDKPIF. The CDR3 DNA is TGTGCTCTTGGGGAAGGGGCCCTACCGTCCAGGAACTGGGGGATACGCACCACCGATAAACCCATCTTT.

For this clone: It differs at one base from a far larger clone, so likely a read error. At the DNA level, this CDR3 is encoded by other sequences in the same sample as well. This sequence joins TRDV2 and TRDJ1; D unresolved. Looked up from germline, CDR1 is GEAIGNYY and CDR2 is EKD. This CDR3 region has 13 residues. The V and J ends lost 3 bases and 8 bases respectively, with 15 bases between them. The CDR3 DNA follows: TGTGCCTGTGACCACCTGGACGGGCGAAAACTCATCTTT. Translation gives CACDHLDGRKLIF.

This clone showed up just a few times. This may arise from a read error, as a much more abundant clone is one base away. The chain couples TRDV2 to TRDJ1; D is undetermined. Trimming shortened V by 0 bases and J by 1 base, and 8 bases separated the two germline ends. Germline V lookup: CDR1 GEAIGNYY, CDR2 EKD. There are 14 residues in the CDR3. CDR3 bases: TGTGCCTGTGACACCCTTACCCCCACCGATAAACTCATCTTT. As protein: CACDTLTPTDKLIF.

This clone was found a few times. It differs at one base from a far larger clone, so likely a read error. The chain joins TRDV2 to TRDJ1; D unresolved. The CDR3 totals 14 residues. Germline-derived CDR1 and CDR2 are GEAIGNYY and EKD. Trimming took off 3 bases at V and 4 bases at J, with 14 bases between the two ends. CDR3 sequence: CACDPLVLGDKLIF. Here the CDR3 DNA reads TGTGCCTGTGACCCATTAGTCTTAGGCGATAAACTCATCTTT.

By share of the sample, this clone is medium-sized (0.01 to 0.1%). The same CDR3 also results from other DNA sequences found in this sample. The CDR3 loop reads CACDTVNLGGPPGKLIF. CDR3 DNA: TGTGCCTGTGACACCGTTAACCTCGGCGGACCTCCTGGTAAACTCATCTTT. This chain links TRDV2 with TRDJ1, with unresolved D. CDR3 size: 17 residues. The germline V gene has CDR1 GEAIGNYY and CDR2 EKD. The ends were cut back, 0 bases at V and 7 bases at J, with 23 bases in the middle.

The table lists this clone with a few counts. This chain links TRDV2 with TRDJ3, with 12 bases that match TRDD3. The CDR3 consists of 20 residues. Germline V gene data show CDR1 as GEAIGNYY and CDR2 as EKD. V gave up 0 bases and J gave up 0 bases; unmatched junction bases: 5. CDR3 amino acids: CACDTVLGDTLSWDTRQMFF. In nucleotides, the CDR3 is TGTGCCTGTGACACCGTACTGGGGGATACACTCTCCTGGGACACCCGACAGATGTTTTTC.

This clone was seen only a few times. With a far larger clone one base away, a read error is the likely cause. This same CDR3 is encoded by further DNA sequences in the sample. The rearrangement links TRDV2 to TRDJ1; 12 bases agree with TRDD3. CDR3 length: 19 amino acids. V shed 0 bases and J 9 bases; nucleotides not matched to a gene: 19. The germline V gene encodes CDR1 GEAIGNYY and CDR2 EKD. For the CDR3, the DNA is TGTGCCTGTGACACCGTGGTCGGGGGCAAGGGCTGGGGGATACGAGAACTCATCTTT. Its protein is CACDTVVGGKGWGIRELIF.

About this clone itself: With a far larger clone one base away, a read error is the likely cause. The J gene is TRDJ1, the V gene TRDV2; no reliable D call. Germline V lookup: CDR1 GEAIGNYY, CDR2 EKD. With 2 bases removed from V and 2 bases from J, the gap between germline ends came to 11 bases. CDR3 length equals 14 residues. CDR3 residues: CACDIVGLTDKLIF. In DNA, the CDR3 is TGTGCCTGTGACATCGTGGGCCTAACCGATAAACTCATCTTT.

This clone has just a few counts. The protein that TCRdb holds for this DNA derives from a much larger clone and differs from the translated DNA at residue 4, which likely indicates a read error; the protein shown here is translated from the DNA. The CDR3 region has the DNA TGTGCCTGTGGCGGCCTAATTACTGGGGGATCGGACACCGATAAACTCATCTTT. Translating it yields CACGGLITGGSDTDKLIF. The chain uses TRDV2 and TRDJ1, with 10 bases matching TRDD3. CDR3 length: 18 amino acids. CDR1 is GEAIGNYY and CDR2 is EKD in the germline V gene. V shed 5 bases and J 0 bases; nucleotides not matched to a gene: 14.